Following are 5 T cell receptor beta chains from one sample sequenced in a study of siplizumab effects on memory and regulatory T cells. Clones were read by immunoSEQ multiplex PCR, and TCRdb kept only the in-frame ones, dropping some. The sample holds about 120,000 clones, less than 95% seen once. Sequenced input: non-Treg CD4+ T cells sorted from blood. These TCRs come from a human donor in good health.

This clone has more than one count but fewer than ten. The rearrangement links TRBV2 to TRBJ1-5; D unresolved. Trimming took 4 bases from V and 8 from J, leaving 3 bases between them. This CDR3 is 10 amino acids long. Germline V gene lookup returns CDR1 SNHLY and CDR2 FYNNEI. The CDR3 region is CASSGEPQHF. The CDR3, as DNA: TGTGCCAGCAGTGGAGAGCCCCAGCATTTT.

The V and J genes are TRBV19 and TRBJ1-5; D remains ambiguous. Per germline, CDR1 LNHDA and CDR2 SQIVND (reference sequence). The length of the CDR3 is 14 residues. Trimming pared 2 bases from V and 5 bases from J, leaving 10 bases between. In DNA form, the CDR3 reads TGTGCCAGTAGTATATCCAGGTCCGATCAGCCCCAGCATTTT. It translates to CASSISRSDQPQHF.

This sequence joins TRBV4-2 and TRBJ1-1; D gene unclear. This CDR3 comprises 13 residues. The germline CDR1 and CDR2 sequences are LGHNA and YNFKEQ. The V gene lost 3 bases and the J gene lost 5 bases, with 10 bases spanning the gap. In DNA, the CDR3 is TGTGCCAGCAGCCATCCCCCTCCTACTGAAGCTTTCTTT. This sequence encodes CASSHPPPTEAFF.

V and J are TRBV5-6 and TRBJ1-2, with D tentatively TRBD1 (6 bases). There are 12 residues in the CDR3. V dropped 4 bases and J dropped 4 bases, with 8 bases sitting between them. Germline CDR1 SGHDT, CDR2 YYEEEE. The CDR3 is CASSRDTYGYTF. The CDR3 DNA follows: TGTGCCAGCAGCCGGGACACCTATGGCTACACCTTC.

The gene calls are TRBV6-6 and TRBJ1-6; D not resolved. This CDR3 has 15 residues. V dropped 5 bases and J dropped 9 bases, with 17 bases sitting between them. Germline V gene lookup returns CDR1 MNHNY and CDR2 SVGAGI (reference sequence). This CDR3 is CASSRGLLPFSPLHF. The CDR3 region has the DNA TGTGCCAGCAGTCGAGGACTGCTTCCGTTTTCACCCCTCCACTTT.